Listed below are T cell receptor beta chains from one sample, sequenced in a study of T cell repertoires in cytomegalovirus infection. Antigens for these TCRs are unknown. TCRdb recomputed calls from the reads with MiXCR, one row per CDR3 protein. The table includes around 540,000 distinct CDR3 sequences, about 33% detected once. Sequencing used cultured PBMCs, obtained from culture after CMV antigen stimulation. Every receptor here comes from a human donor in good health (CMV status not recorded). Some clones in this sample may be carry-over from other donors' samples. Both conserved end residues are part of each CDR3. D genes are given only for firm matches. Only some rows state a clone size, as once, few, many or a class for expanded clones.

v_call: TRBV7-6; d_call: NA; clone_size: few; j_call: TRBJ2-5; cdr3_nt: TGTGCCAGCAGCTTAGCTCTGTCGGGTGTCCGAGAGACCCAGTACTTC; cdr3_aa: CASSLALSGVRETQYF
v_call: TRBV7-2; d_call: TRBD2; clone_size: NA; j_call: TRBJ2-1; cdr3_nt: TGTGCCAGCATCCGGGGGGGGGGGCTTGACAATGAGCAGTTCTTC; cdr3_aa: CASIRGGGLDNEQFF
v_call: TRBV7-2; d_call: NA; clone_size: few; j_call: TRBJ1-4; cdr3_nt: TGTGCCAGCAGCTTAGGGGGGTCGGATGAAAAACTGTTTTTT; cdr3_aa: CASSLGGSDEKLFF
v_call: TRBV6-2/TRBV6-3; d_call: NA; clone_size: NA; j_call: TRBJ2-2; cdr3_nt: TGTGCCGTCAAGTCGGCAGTCCTTCTCTCCGGGGAGCTGTTTTTT; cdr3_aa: CAVKSAVLLSGELFF
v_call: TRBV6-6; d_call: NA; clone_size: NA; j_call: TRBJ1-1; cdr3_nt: TGTGCCAGCAGTCCAAGTGGGGGCCGGACTGAAGCTTTCTTT; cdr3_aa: CASSPSGGRTEAFF
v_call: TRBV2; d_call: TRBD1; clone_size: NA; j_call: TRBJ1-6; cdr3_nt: TGTGCCAGCCAGGACAGGGTAGAGTCATTGGGTAATTCACCCCTCCACTTT; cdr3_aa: CASQDRVESLGNSPLHF
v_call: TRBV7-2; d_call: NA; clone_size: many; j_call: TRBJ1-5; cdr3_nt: TGTGCCAGCAGCCAGGACGGCCGAAATCAGCCCCAGCATTTT; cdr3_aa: CASSQDGRNQPQHF
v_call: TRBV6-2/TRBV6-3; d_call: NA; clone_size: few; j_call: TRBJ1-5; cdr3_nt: TGTGCCAGCAGTTACAACTGGGGGCGAGGTTATCAGCCCCAGCATTTT; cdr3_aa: CASSYNWGRGYQPQHF
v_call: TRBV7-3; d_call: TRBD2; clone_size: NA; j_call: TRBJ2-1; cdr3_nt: TGTGCCAGCAGCTCTACCGGGACTAGCCTAGTAAGTGGCTCCTACAATGAGCAGTTCTTC; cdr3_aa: CASSSTGTSLVSGSYNEQFF
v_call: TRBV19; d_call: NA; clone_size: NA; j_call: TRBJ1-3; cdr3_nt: TGTGCCAGTAGTATCTTAGGAAACACCATATATTTT; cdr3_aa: CASSILGNTIYF
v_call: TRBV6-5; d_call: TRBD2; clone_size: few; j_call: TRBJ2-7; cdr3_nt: TGTGCCAGCAGTTTAAGTGCTGCGGGAGGTTCCTACGAGCAGTACTTC; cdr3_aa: CASSLSAAGGSYEQYF
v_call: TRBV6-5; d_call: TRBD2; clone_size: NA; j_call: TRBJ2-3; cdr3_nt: TGTGCCAGCAGTTATGCCGGACTAGCGTATACAGATACGCAGTATTTT; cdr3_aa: CASSYAGLAYTDTQYF
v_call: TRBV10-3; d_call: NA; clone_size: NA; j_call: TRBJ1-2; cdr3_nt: TGTGCCATCAGTGAGGAAGGGGTGCGTGGCTACACCTTC; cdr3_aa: CAISEEGVRGYTF
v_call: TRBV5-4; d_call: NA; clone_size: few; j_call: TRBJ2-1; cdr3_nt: TGTGCCAGCACACCTTCGGGACCCTTCTCCTACAATGAGCAGTTCTTC; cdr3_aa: CASTPSGPFSYNEQFF
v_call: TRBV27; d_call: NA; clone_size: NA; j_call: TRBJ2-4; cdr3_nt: TGTGCCAGCAGTTTATGGGGGGGCGGTGGCATTCAGTACTTC; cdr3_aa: CASSLWGGGGIQYF